The 11 T cell receptor beta chains listed next were all sequenced from one sample in a study of spatial heterogeneity in lung cancer. Time point here: sample taken at primary tumor resection. Unsorted whole RNA of tumor, nontumor lung or frozen PBMC was sequenced. TCRdb analysed the 5' RACE reads with MiXCR anew, one entry per CDR3 protein. The repertoire includes tens of thousands of distinct CDR3 sequences, roughly 13% of them detected once, and 55% to 60% sits in the top ten. The sample consisted of PBMCs, taken at surgery. Receptor source: a male donor with early-stage non-small cell lung cancer.

In its sample, this clonotype was seen many times. The chain couples TRBV28 to TRBJ1-1; TRBD1 matches 9 bases. Germline V gene sequence: CDR1 MDHEN, CDR2 SYDVKM. The CDR3 runs to 17 residues. V dropped 6 bases and J dropped 1; count of bases not matched to a gene: 12. The CDR3 is CASRATGTGFTNTEAFF. In DNA, the CDR3 is TGTGCCAGCAGAGCTACCGGGACAGGGTTTACGAACACTGAAGCTTTCTTT.

Only a few counts were recorded for this clonotype. The chain is built from TRBV10-3 and TRBJ2-3, with 8 bases matching TRBD2. V lost 0 bases to trimming and J lost 2 bases; unmatched junction nucleotides: 7. CDR3 size: 17 residues. Per germline, CDR1 ENHRY and CDR2 SYGVKD. The CDR3 reads CAISESIAGYDTDTQYF. The CDR3 region has the DNA TGTGCCATCAGTGAGTCTATAGCGGGATACGACACAGATACGCAGTATTTT.

The chain is built from TRBV24-1 and TRBJ2-3; D is unclear. Between the trimmed V and J ends, which lost 3 bases and 5 bases, there was a span of 5 bases. This CDR3 comprises 12 residues. The germline gives CDR1 KGHDR, CDR2 SFDVKD. As DNA, the CDR3 is TGTGCCACCAGTGATGGATTAGATACGCAGTATTTT. The encoded protein is CATSDGLDTQYF.

This clonotype came up a few times. This sequence joins TRBV29-1 and TRBJ2-3; 8 bases match TRBD2. Per germline, CDR1 SQVTM and CDR2 ANQGSEA. The ends lost 4 bases at V and 3 bases at J; junction bases unmatched: 9. This CDR3 is built from 15 residues. The CDR3 region has the DNA TGCAGCGTTGCTGAGCGGGGGCAAATAACAGATACGCAGTATTTT. Protein sequence: CSVAERGQITDTQYF.

The rearrangement joins TRBV18 to TRBJ1-4; D perhaps matches TRBD1 (5 bases). Germline V gene lookup returns CDR1 KGHSH and CDR2 LQKENI. V dropped 3 bases and J dropped 2 bases, with 13 bases sitting between them. The CDR3 is 16 residues long. The CDR3 loop reads CASSPTQGRTNEKLFF. CDR3 nucleotide sequence: TGTGCCAGCTCACCGACCCAGGGTAGGACTAATGAAAAACTGTTTTTT.

The rearrangement links TRBV7-9 to TRBJ2-5; D gene unclear. Germline loops: CDR1 SEHNR, CDR2 FQNEAQ (reference sequence). V lost 5 bases to trimming and J lost 5 bases, with 9 bases between them. CDR3 length: 12 amino acids. Here the CDR3 reads CASSLDPETQYF. Written as DNA, the CDR3 is TGTGCCAGCAGCCTTGACCCTGAGACCCAGTACTTC.

This clonotype was recorded many times. The chain recombines TRBV7-9 with TRBJ1-1, with D possibly matching TRBD1 (5 bases). Looked up from germline, CDR1 is SEHNR and CDR2 is FQNEAQ (reference sequence). There are 15 residues in the CDR3. Trimming stripped 5 bases from V and 0 bases from J, with 13 bases between. The CDR3 nucleotides read TGTGCCAGCAGCGGCCGGGACCGAATGAACACTGAAGCTTTCTTT. Translation: CASSGRDRMNTEAFF.

The chain links TRBV20-1 to TRBJ2-1; 7 positions match TRBD2. The CDR3 is made up of 15 amino acids. The V segment lost 6 bases and the J segment 6 bases; nucleotides outside the gene matches: 14. Germline V gives CDR1 DFQATT, CDR2 SNEGSKA (reference sequence). CDR3 region: CSAGRGRGVSNEQFF. DNA for the CDR3: TGCAGTGCCGGCCGTGGCCGGGGGGTCTCCAATGAGCAGTTCTTC.

This sequence joins TRBV7-2 and TRBJ1-1; unclear D gene. This CDR3 comprises 13 residues. Germline CDR1 reads SGHTA; CDR2 reads FQGNSA. V lost 4 bases and J lost 5, with 11 bases in between. CDR3 bases: TGTGCCAGCAGCTCAATACGGGGAACTGAAGCTTTCTTT. This codes for CASSSIRGTEAFF.

The V call is TRBV19, the J call TRBJ2-5; no firm D call. The germline gives CDR1 LNHDA, CDR2 SQIVND (reference sequence). V was shortened by 1 base and J by 2 bases, with 8 bases between the two germline ends. There are 14 residues in the CDR3. CDR3 protein: CASSIGRAQETQYF. CDR3 nucleotide sequence: TGTGCCAGTAGTATAGGCCGGGCTCAAGAGACCCAGTACTTC. The full variable domain, its missing parts supplied by reference TRBV19 and TRBJ2-5, is DGGITQSPKYLFRKEGQNVTLSCEQNLNHDAMYWYRQDPGQGLRLIYYSQIVNDFQKGDIAEGYSVSREKKESFPLTVTSAQKNPTAFYLCASSIGRAQETQYFGPGTRLLVL.

This clonotype was seen more than once but under ten times. The rearrangement uses TRBV2 and TRBJ2-1; 16 bases line up with TRBD2. The CDR3 totals 17 residues. Germline CDR1 and CDR2: SNHLY and FYNNEI. V trimming: 3 bases; J trimming: 9 bases; junction bases outside the gene matches: 8. CDR3 in DNA: TGTGCCAGCAGTGATGAGGGACTAGCGGGGGGGCCGAGTGAGCAGTTCTTC. It specifies CASSDEGLAGGPSEQFF.